These 30 T cell receptor beta chains were all obtained from the same sample, sequenced in a study of T cell clonotyping in hematopoietic cell transplantation. The data were produced by immunoSEQ multiplex PCR, yet TCRdb's version contains in-frame clones alone and is incomplete. The sample carries nearly 70,000 clones, about 93% recorded once. Sequencing input: peripheral blood mononuclear cells. The receptors derive from a man in his fifties or sixties in good health. Some clones in this sample may be carry-over from other donors' samples.

As concerns this clone: The germline gene is not matched at one end of the junction; a read error may be the cause. V usage is TRBV14 and J usage is TRBJ2-7; D unresolved. The CDR3 extends over 11 amino acids. The germline V gene has CDR1 SGHDN and CDR2 FVKESK. CDR3 amino acids: CASSHAVTADF. In nucleotides, the CDR3 is TGTGCCAGCAGCCATGCAGTAACAGCAGACTTC. Full variable domain (missing parts from reference TRBV14 and TRBJ2-7): EAGVTQFPSHSVIEKGQTVTLRCDPISGHDNLYWYRRVMGKEIKFLLHFVKESKQDESGMPNNRFLAERTGGTYSTLKVQPAELEDSGVYFCASSHAVTADFGPGTRLTVT.

V gene TRBV4-1 combines with J gene TRBJ1-5; TRBD1 matches 10 bases. This CDR3 is 17 amino acids long. Germline CDR1 reads MGHRA; CDR2 reads YSYEKL. The junction had 9 bases not matched to a gene; V was cut back by 1 base and J by 6 bases. This CDR3 is CASSQVSGQGFSQPQHF. CDR3 DNA sequence: TGCGCCAGCAGCCAAGTCTCGGGACAGGGGTTTAGTCAGCCCCAGCATTTT.

The chain joins TRBV25-1 to TRBJ2-2, with D tentatively TRBD1 (6 bases). CDR1 and CDR2 (germline): MGHDK, SYGVNS. V was clipped by 5 bases and J by 6 bases, with 13 bases between them. The CDR3 length is 14 residues. In DNA, the CDR3 is TGTGCCAGCAGTCGGCCAGGGGAGCCCGGGGAGCTGTTTTTT. The encoded protein is CASSRPGEPGELFF.

The rearrangement uses TRBV7-2 and TRBJ2-2, with D perhaps TRBD1 (5 bases). The CDR3 contains 16 residues. The V gene lost 2 bases and the J gene lost 0 bases, with 10 bases spanning the gap. Germline V lookup: CDR1 SGHTA, CDR2 FQGNSA. CDR3 residues: CASSLRGGANTGELFF. CDR3 nucleotide sequence: TGTGCCAGCAGCTTAAGGGGCGGAGCGAACACCGGGGAGCTGTTTTTT.

This clone appeared a single time. This sequence joins TRBV7-8 and TRBJ2-3, with 10 bases lining up with TRBD2. The CDR3 covers 17 residues. Germline V gene data show CDR1 as SGHVS and CDR2 as FQNEAQ. J lost 2 bases, V lost 4 bases, and 9 bases had no gene match. The CDR3 DNA is TGTGCCAGCAGCTCTGAACCGGGACTAGCGTTCACAGATACGCAGTATTTT. Amino acid sequence: CASSSEPGLAFTDTQYF.

This chain joins TRBV6-6 and TRBJ2-3; D is unclear. The V end lost 2 bases, the J end lost 1 base, and 10 bases lay between the germline ends. From germline, CDR1 is MNHNY and CDR2 SVGAGI (reference sequence). This CDR3 region has 15 residues. The CDR3 here is CASSYERIRTDTQYF. Written as DNA, the CDR3 is TGTGCCAGCAGTTACGAGCGCATCCGCACAGATACGCAGTATTTT.

The chain joins TRBV2 to TRBJ2-7; 8 bases fit TRBD2. This CDR3 spans 13 amino acids. CDR1 is SNHLY and CDR2 is FYNNEI in the germline V gene. Trimming at V came to 8 bases and at J to 6 bases, leaving 9 bases not matched to a gene. CDR3 region: CASRRDSGTEQYF. DNA of the CDR3: TGTGCCAGCCGGAGGGATAGCGGGACCGAGCAGTACTTC.

The chain carries TRBV11-2 and TRBJ2-7; D gene unclear. Germline-derived CDR1 and CDR2 are SGHAT and FQNNGV. This CDR3 is 12 amino acids long. The V end lost 6 bases, the J end lost 1 base, and 7 bases lay between the germline ends. The CDR3 is CASSRSSYEQYF. DNA of the CDR3: TGTGCCAGCAGTCGTAGTTCCTACGAGCAGTACTTC.

A word on this clone: The sample contains more than one DNA sequence encoding this CDR3. The chain uses TRBV6-5 and TRBJ1-2; tentative D call: TRBD1 (5 bases). Trimming took off 4 bases at V and 2 bases at J, with 8 bases between the two ends. The CDR3 is 13 residues long. Germline V gene data show CDR1 as MNHEY and CDR2 as SVGAGI. The CDR3 here is CASSSTVNYGYTF. The CDR3 region has the DNA TGTGCCAGCAGTTCGACAGTGAACTATGGCTACACCTTC.

This clone was observed once. This chain joins TRBV28 and TRBJ2-5; TRBD1 matches 8 bases. CDR3 length: 15 residues. Unmatched junction bases numbered 13, after V lost 6 bases and J lost 7 bases. CDR1 MDHEN and CDR2 SYDVKM come from the germline V gene. In nucleotides, the CDR3 is TGTGCCAGCAGCCTGCCAGTACTCACAGGGGGGACCCAGTACTTC. This sequence encodes CASSLPVLTGGTQYF.

This chain connects TRBV6-4 to TRBJ2-1, with D possibly matching TRBD1 (5 bases). Germline V gene data show CDR1 as MRHNA and CDR2 as SNTAGT. V lost 6 bases and J lost 8, with 17 bases in between. This CDR3 region has 14 residues. CDR3 region: CASRVRQSLHEQFF. The CDR3 region has the DNA TGTGCCAGCAGGGTGAGACAGAGTCTACATGAGCAGTTCTTC.

This clone showed up just a few times. The chain joins TRBV7-2 to TRBJ2-7, with D uncertain. Per germline, CDR1 SGHTA and CDR2 FQGNSA. CDR3 size: 14 residues. V lost 1 base, J lost 0 bases, and 7 bases lay in between. CDR3 loop: CASSLVRASYEQYF. The CDR3 region has the DNA TGTGCCAGCAGCTTAGTTCGTGCCTCCTACGAGCAGTACTTC.

V usage is TRBV29-1 and J usage is TRBJ2-2, with D maybe TRBD2 (6 bases). The CDR3 sequence is 13 residues long. Germline V gives CDR1 SQVTM, CDR2 ANQGSEA. V lost 8 bases, J lost 6 bases, and 16 bases lay in between. The CDR3 region is CSSYVSGSGELFF. CDR3 in DNA: TGCAGCTCCTACGTTAGCGGATCCGGGGAGCTGTTTTTT.

The J gene is TRBJ2-7, the V gene TRBV19, with unresolved D. This CDR3 contains 13 residues. Germline V CDR1 and CDR2: LNHDA, SQIVND (reference sequence). The V end was cut by 7 bases, the J end by 0 bases, with 10 bases between. The CDR3 region is CASISASSYEQYF. In DNA form, the CDR3 reads TGTGCCAGTATCAGCGCTTCCTCCTACGAGCAGTACTTC.

The chain is built from TRBV6-1 and TRBJ2-7; D is perhaps TRBD2 (7 bases). V was shortened by 1 base and J by 1 base, with 11 bases between the two germline ends. This CDR3 comprises 15 residues. Germline CDR1 reads MNHNS; CDR2 reads SASEGT. The CDR3 sequence is CASSEEEGGSYEQYF. The CDR3 DNA sequence: TGTGCCAGCAGTGAAGAGGAGGGGGGGTCCTACGAGCAGTACTTC.

The rearrangement uses TRBV7-8 and TRBJ1-1, with a tentative D call TRBD1 (6 bases). Trimming took 7 bases from V and 2 from J, leaving 20 bases between them. The CDR3 has 16 amino acids. CDR1 is SGHVS and CDR2 is FQNEAQ in the germline V gene. The CDR3 region is CASTRLGGQLNTEAFF. The CDR3 DNA follows: TGTGCCAGCACCCGATTGGGCGGACAGCTCAACACTGAAGCTTTCTTT.

The rearrangement links TRBV6-5 to TRBJ1-6; D remains ambiguous. CDR1 and CDR2 from the germline V gene are MNHEY and SVGAGI. Trimming pared 6 bases from V and 9 bases from J, leaving 15 bases between. The CDR3 covers 14 residues. The CDR3 DNA reads as TGTGCCAGCAGAACCACAGCTCGGGGTTCACCCCTCCACTTT. Translation gives CASRTTARGSPLHF.

The chain links TRBV5-1 to TRBJ2-3, with D possibly being TRBD1 (6 bases). Germline assignment: CDR1 SGHRS and CDR2 YFSETQ. The CDR3 is 16 amino acids. The ends were cut back, 4 bases at V and 1 base at J, with 16 bases in the middle. The CDR3 DNA sequence: TGCGCCAGCAGCCTTGCTCTGGGGGCCGGCACAGATACGCAGTATTTT. Translation gives CASSLALGAGTDTQYF.

The chain has TRBV28 and TRBJ2-7; a weak D match, TRBD1 (5 bases). There are 14 residues in the CDR3. V was clipped by 3 bases and J by 1 base, with 10 bases between them. The germline V gene has CDR1 MDHEN and CDR2 SYDVKM. CDR3 sequence reads: CASSFFQGSYEQYF. The CDR3 region has the DNA TGTGCCAGCAGTTTCTTTCAGGGATCCTACGAGCAGTACTTC.

The gene calls are TRBV7-8 and TRBJ2-7, with D perhaps TRBD1 or TRBD2 (6 bases each). Germline assignment: CDR1 SGHVS and CDR2 FQNEAQ. The CDR3 is made up of 14 amino acids. Trimming removed 5 bases at V and 3 bases at J, with 14 bases between. The CDR3 nucleotides are TGTGCCAGCAGCCACCTGGCGGGACACTACGAGCAGTACTTC. Protein: CASSHLAGHYEQYF.

This rearrangement joins TRBV19 to TRBJ2-1; D might be TRBD1 or TRBD2, each matching 5 bases. Trimming cost V 9 bases and J 7 bases, with 19 bases left between them. The germline V gene has CDR1 LNHDA and CDR2 SQIVND (reference sequence). The CDR3 extends over 14 amino acids. CDR3 in amino acids: CASSPRQRLNEQFF. CDR3 DNA sequence: TGTGCCAGCTCCCCGAGACAGAGACTAAATGAGCAGTTCTTC.

The chain has TRBV7-3 and TRBJ2-3; D gene unclear. CDR1 SGHTA and CDR2 FQGTGA come from the germline V gene. V was pared by 2 bases and J by 3 bases, with 9 bases between. This CDR3 is 14 amino acids long. Written as DNA, the CDR3 is TGTGCCAGCAGCTTATTGGGTGGGACAGATACGCAGTATTTT. Translated, it gives CASSLLGGTDTQYF. The complete variable domain, with remaining parts taken from reference TRBV7-3 and TRBJ2-3, reads GAGVSQTPSNKVTEKGKYVELRCDPISGHTALYWYRQSLGQGPEFLIYFQGTGAADDSGLPNDRFFAVRPEGSVSTLKIQRTERGDSAVYLCASSLLGGTDTQYFGPGTRLTVL.

The CDR3 protein is CASSLVGQGDTEAFF. CDR3 coding DNA: TGTGCCAGCAGTTTGGTAGGACAGGGGGACACTGAAGCTTTCTTT. The rearrangement links TRBV28 to TRBJ1-1, with TRBD1 matching over 10 bases. The CDR3 length is 15 residues. V gave up 3 bases and J gave up 3 bases; unmatched junction bases: 4. Germline loops: CDR1 MDHEN, CDR2 SYDVKM.

The chain couples TRBV10-3 to TRBJ1-1, with 11 bases aligning to TRBD1. The CDR3 consists of 15 residues. Germline V CDR1 and CDR2: ENHRY, SYGVKD. The V and J ends lost 0 bases and 4 bases, in that order; junction bases with no gene match: 1. The CDR3 DNA reads TGTGCCATCAGTGAGTCTGGGACAGGGGGCACTGAAGCTTTCTTT. It is translated as CAISESGTGGTEAFF.

This clone was recorded a few times. The V and J genes are TRBV7-8 and TRBJ1-2; D unresolved. Germline CDR1 is SGHVS and CDR2 is FQNEAQ. There are 12 residues in the CDR3. The ends were cut back, 3 bases at V and 0 bases at J, with 2 bases in the middle. CDR3 sequence: CASSFSNYGYTF. Here the CDR3 DNA reads TGTGCCAGCAGCTTTTCTAACTATGGCTACACCTTC.

The chain combines TRBV28 with TRBJ2-5; D call uncertain. Germline V gives CDR1 MDHEN, CDR2 SYDVKM. Trimming removed 3 bases from V and 0 bases from J, with 14 bases in between. This CDR3 region has 16 residues. As DNA, the CDR3 is TGTGCCAGCAGTTTCGAATCAGTACTTTACCAAGAGACCCAGTACTTC. Its translation is CASSFESVLYQETQYF.

The chain is built from TRBV5-6 and TRBJ2-7; a weak D match, TRBD2 (6 bases). CDR3 length equals 15 residues. The germline CDR1 and CDR2 sequences are SGHDT and YYEEEE. V dropped 5 bases and J dropped 0 bases, with 15 bases sitting between them. The CDR3 DNA sequence: TGTGCCAGCAGGCGTCGGGGCGGGATCTCCTACGAGCAGTACTTC. Protein: CASRRRGGISYEQYF.

This chain connects TRBV7-6 to TRBJ1-5; D is undetermined. The CDR3 length is 13 residues. The V end was cut by 3 bases, the J end by 4 bases, with 7 bases between. Germline CDR1 reads SGHVS; CDR2 reads FNYEAQ. The CDR3 bases are TGTGCCAGCAGCTTTGGGAGTAATCAGCCCCAGCATTTT. Protein product: CASSFGSNQPQHF.

This chain joins TRBV2 and TRBJ1-2; a possible D gene is TRBD1 (5 bases). Trimming removed 11 bases from V and 0 bases from J, with 16 bases in between. The CDR3 has 14 residues. Germline lookup yields CDR1 SNHLY and CDR2 FYNNEI. CDR3 sequence (DNA): TGTGCCGATGACAGCCGGTTAGCTAACTATGGCTACACCTTC. This translates into CADDSRLANYGYTF. Combining the CDR3 with reference TRBV2 and TRBJ1-2 gives the whole variable domain EPEVTQTPSHQVTQMGQEVILRCVPISNHLYFYWYRQILGQKVEFLVSFYNNEISEKSEIFDDQFSVERPDGSNFTLKIRSTKLEDSAMYFCADDSRLANYGYTFGSGTRLTVV.

The rearrangement joins TRBV28 to TRBJ1-2; a weak D match, TRBD1 (6 bases). The CDR3 spans 17 residues. Trimming took 5 bases from V and 2 from J, leaving 21 bases between them. CDR1 and CDR2 from the germline V gene are MDHEN and SYDVKM. The CDR3 region has the DNA TGTGCCAGCAGTGCCACCATTGGACAGAACGAAAACTATGGCTACACCTTC. It specifies CASSATIGQNENYGYTF.